These 9 T cell receptor beta chains share one sample of origin, sequenced in a study of blood T cells in healthy people across ages. For the second PCR, which ran for roughly 6 to 11 cycles, a sample-barcoded 5' primer and a J-beta primer mix were used. Using its own MiXCR run on the 5' RACE reads, TCRdb lists one record per CDR3 protein. The sample consists of 1.5 million to 2 million distinct CDR3 sequences, around half of them appearing once. Sequenced sample: blood. The origin of the receptors is a woman between 40 and 50 years old in good health.

V is TRBV7-6 and J is TRBJ2-3; possible D gene TRBD1, 5 bases. V shed 5 bases and J shed 4 bases, with 16 bases lying between them. Germline CDR1 SGHVS, CDR2 FNYEAQ. The CDR3 extends over 15 amino acids. This CDR3 reads CASSQSGLGPDTQYF. In DNA, the CDR3 is TGTGCCAGCAGCCAATCAGGGTTGGGCCCAGATACGCAGTATTTT.

The V gene is TRBV7-3, the J gene TRBJ2-1, with 8 bases fitting TRBD2. V dropped 5 bases and J dropped 6; count of bases not matched to a gene: 9. Germline assignment: CDR1 SGHTA and CDR2 FQGTGA. The CDR3 is 15 residues long. For the CDR3, the DNA is TGTGCCAGCAGCCCGCGGGGCGGGGGGCCCAATGAGCAGTTCTTC. This codes for CASSPRGGGPNEQFF.

This chain uses TRBV28 with TRBJ1-6; 8 bases fit TRBD1. V shed 3 bases and J 4 bases; nucleotides not matched to a gene: 2. The CDR3 is made up of 15 amino acids. The germline gives CDR1 MDHEN, CDR2 SYDVKM. In nucleotides, the CDR3 is TGTGCCAGCAGTTTCCGGGACAGGTATAATTCACCCCTCCACTTT. It translates to CASSFRDRYNSPLHF.

This clonotype was counted a few times. The V call is TRBV7-2, the J call TRBJ1-2, with a weak D call TRBD1 (5 bases). CDR3 length: 12 amino acids. Trimming stripped 5 bases from V and 9 bases from J, with 13 bases between. Germline assignment: CDR1 SGHTA and CDR2 FQGNSA. The CDR3 coding sequence is TGTGCCAGCAGCATCCGACAGTTCAGCTACACCTTC. This sequence encodes CASSIRQFSYTF. The whole variable domain, remainder taken from reference TRBV7-2 and TRBJ1-2, is GAGVSQSPSNKVTEKGKDVELRCDPISGHTALYWYRQSLGQGLEFLIYFQGNSAPDKSGLPSDRFSAERTGGSVSTLTIQRTQQEDSAVYLCASSIRQFSYTFGSGTRLTVV.

This clonotype was recorded a few times. The CDR3 sequence: CASWTSGAHEQFF. DNA for the CDR3: TGTGCCAGCTGGACTAGCGGGGCACATGAGCAGTTCTTC. The chain combines TRBV12-3 or TRBV12-4 with TRBJ2-1; 12 positions agree with TRBD2. The V segment lost 8 bases and the J segment 8 bases; nucleotides outside the gene matches: 4. The CDR3 spans 13 residues.

The chain joins TRBV15 to TRBJ1-2; 8 positions agree with TRBD1. This CDR3 contains 16 residues. Germline values: CDR1 LNHNV, CDR2 YYDKDF (reference sequence). Trimming at V came to 0 bases and at J to 6 bases, leaving 9 bases not matched to a gene. CDR3 amino acids: CATSRDSAGGVDGYTF. The CDR3 DNA sequence: TGTGCCACCAGCAGAGATTCGGCAGGGGGCGTGGATGGCTACACCTTC.

Only one count was recorded for this clonotype. The rearrangement links TRBV7-9 to TRBJ2-4, with no clear D. The J call is uncertain, as TRBJ2-7 better fits the DNA end. CDR1 and CDR2 (germline): SEHNR, FQNEAQ (reference sequence). The CDR3 covers 15 residues. The CDR3 region has the DNA TGTGCCAGCAGCGCGATGACGGGCAGGTTGGACGAGCAGTACTTC. Its translation: CASSAMTGRLDEQYF.

The genes are TRBV2 and TRBJ1-5; no clear D. Germline V CDR1 and CDR2: SNHLY, FYNNEI. The length of the CDR3 is 14 residues. The V end lost 3 bases, the J end lost 6 bases, and 12 bases lay between the germline ends. CDR3 residues: CASSDSLGVQPQHF. CDR3 DNA sequence: TGTGCCAGCAGTGATTCTTTGGGTGTTCAGCCCCAGCATTTT.

This clonotype has more than one count but fewer than ten. The chain employs TRBV7-2 and TRBJ2-5; D remains ambiguous. Trimming removed 2 bases at V and 0 bases at J, with 10 bases between. CDR1 is SGHTA, CDR2 FQGNSA, per germline. This CDR3 has 15 amino acids. The CDR3 loop is CASSLFLGYQETQYF. The CDR3 coding sequence is TGTGCCAGCAGCTTATTCTTGGGGTACCAAGAGACCCAGTACTTC.